A selection of T cell receptor beta chains follows, all from one sample in a study of blood T cells in healthy people across ages. One entry per CDR3 protein results from TCRdb running MiXCR on the 5' RACE reads. The data show 1.5 million to 2 million distinct CDR3 sequences, with 40% to 55% seen just once and around 2.1% held by the top ten. Sequencing was carried out using blood. Receptors were obtained from a woman in her thirties or forties in good health. CDR3s include the opening cysteine and the closing phenylalanine or tryptophan. The D gene is left open where the match is weak. Expanded clones get a size class; other rows say once, few or many, or leave the size out.

clone size: few; D gene: -; V gene: TRBV27; J gene: TRBJ2-1; CDR3 DNA: TGTGCCAGCAGTTTATCCGGGTCGGATGAGCAGTTCTTC; CDR3 protein: CASSLSGSDEQFF
clone size: many; D gene: -; V gene: TRBV2; J gene: TRBJ2-5; CDR3 DNA: TGTGCCAGCAGACAGGGCGGGGAGACCCAGTACTTC; CDR3 protein: CASRQGGETQYF
clone size: -; D gene: TRBD2; V gene: TRBV28; J gene: TRBJ2-1; CDR3 DNA: TGTGCCAGCAGTTCGCCGTCAGCGGGAGAGACCCAGTTCTTC; CDR3 protein: CASSSPSAGETQFF
clone size: -; D gene: -; V gene: TRBV7-2; J gene: TRBJ2-5; CDR3 DNA: TGTGCCAGCAGCTTAGGGTCAGGGATCATTGAAGAGACCCAGTACTTC; CDR3 protein: CASSLGSGIIEETQYF
clone size: -; D gene: -; V gene: TRBV20-1; J gene: TRBJ2-3; CDR3 DNA: TGCAGTGCTAGGGCATACCTGGGAGATACGCAGTATTTT; CDR3 protein: CSARAYLGDTQYF
clone size: -; D gene: -; V gene: TRBV6-5; J gene: TRBJ2-1; CDR3 DNA: TGTGCCAGCAGTTATTTCCAGGGGAATGAGCAGTTCTTC; CDR3 protein: CASSYFQGNEQFF
clone size: few; D gene: TRBD2; V gene: TRBV7-9; J gene: TRBJ2-7; CDR3 DNA: TGTGCCAGCAGGGTCGGCGGGAGCTCCTACGAGCAGTACTTC; CDR3 protein: CASRVGGSSYEQYF
clone size: -; D gene: -; V gene: TRBV28; J gene: TRBJ2-7; CDR3 DNA: TGTGCCAGCAGCTCTGGAGGATCGAGCTCCTACAATGAGCAGTACTTC; CDR3 protein: CASSSGGSSSYNEQYF
clone size: -; D gene: TRBD1; V gene: TRBV7-2; J gene: TRBJ2-5; CDR3 DNA: TGTGCCAGCAGTCCGACAGGGAGAAGGTTAGGTGAGCAGTACTTC; CDR3 protein: CASSPTGRRLGEQYF
clone size: few; D gene: -; V gene: TRBV10-3; J gene: TRBJ1-1; CDR3 DNA: TGTGCCGTTACGGGACGGTCGAACACTGAAGCTTTCTTT; CDR3 protein: CAVTGRSNTEAFF
clone size: -; D gene: -; V gene: TRBV27; J gene: TRBJ2-5; CDR3 DNA: TGTGCCAGCAGTGTAAGATTCCAGGGAGAGACCCAGTACTTC; CDR3 protein: CASSVRFQGETQYF
clone size: few; D gene: TRBD1; V gene: TRBV29-1; J gene: TRBJ2-7; CDR3 DNA: TGCAGCGTTGAATCCCTCGGACAGGGTGAGGGGCAGTACTTC; CDR3 protein: CSVESLGQGEGQYF
clone size: few; D gene: TRBD2; V gene: TRBV6-2/TRBV6-3; J gene: TRBJ2-5; CDR3 DNA: TGTGCCAGCACCCACGGCACCCTAGCGGACCAAGAGACCCAGTACTTC; CDR3 protein: CASTHGTLADQETQYF
clone size: once; D gene: -; V gene: TRBV12-3/TRBV12-4; J gene: TRBJ1-2; CDR3 DNA: TGTGCCAGCAGCGCCCAAGGGCAGACCTATGGCTACACCTTC; CDR3 protein: CASSAQGQTYGYTF
clone size: -; D gene: -; V gene: TRBV28; J gene: TRBJ2-2; CDR3 DNA: TGTGCCAGCAGTTTATCACAGGGGAGGCCCGGGGAGCTGTTTTTT; CDR3 protein: CASSLSQGRPGELFF
clone size: once; D gene: -; V gene: TRBV2; J gene: TRBJ2-7; CDR3 DNA: TGTGCCAGCAGTGAAGAGGGGGTCCTTTACGAGCAGTACTTC; CDR3 protein: CASSEEGVLYEQYF
clone size: -; D gene: -; V gene: TRBV12-3/TRBV12-4; J gene: TRBJ1-5; CDR3 DNA: TGTGCCAGCAGTTCGTTATCCGGCAGGGATCAGCCCCAGCATTTT; CDR3 protein: CASSSLSGRDQPQHF
clone size: -; D gene: TRBD1; V gene: TRBV29-1; J gene: TRBJ2-1; CDR3 DNA: TGCAGCGTTCCAAACAGGGGGAGCTCCTACAATGAGCAGTTCTTC; CDR3 protein: CSVPNRGSSYNEQFF
clone size: -; D gene: -; V gene: TRBV2; J gene: TRBJ2-1; CDR3 DNA: TGTGCCAGCAGTGAAGGAACAGGGCAATGTGAGCAGTTCTTC; CDR3 protein: CASSEGTGQCEQFF
clone size: -; D gene: -; V gene: TRBV5-1; J gene: TRBJ1-2; CDR3 DNA: TGCGCCAGCACCGTGACAGGTCCGGATGGCTACACCTTC; CDR3 protein: CASTVTGPDGYTF
clone size: -; D gene: -; V gene: TRBV5-6; J gene: TRBJ1-5; CDR3 DNA: TGTGCCAGCAGCGCCGTGAACCATCAGCCCCAGCATTTT; CDR3 protein: CASSAVNHQPQHF
clone size: -; D gene: TRBD1; V gene: TRBV20-1; J gene: TRBJ1-1; CDR3 DNA: TGCAGTGCTAGACGGACAGGGGGTATGAACACTGAAGCTTTCTTT; CDR3 protein: CSARRTGGMNTEAFF
clone size: -; D gene: -; V gene: TRBV4-2; J gene: TRBJ2-7; CDR3 DNA: TGTGCCAGCAGCCAAGAAGCTAGGACGAACTACGAGCAGTACTTC; CDR3 protein: CASSQEARTNYEQYF
clone size: -; D gene: TRBD1; V gene: TRBV15; J gene: TRBJ2-2; CDR3 DNA: TGTGCCACCACAGATGGGGACAGAAGGGACACCGGGGAGCTGTTTTTT; CDR3 protein: CATTDGDRRDTGELFF
clone size: -; D gene: -; V gene: TRBV28; J gene: TRBJ2-5; CDR3 DNA: TGTGCCAGCAGTTCACCTACAGGGCAGACGGAGACCCAGTACTTC; CDR3 protein: CASSSPTGQTETQYF
clone size: -; D gene: -; V gene: TRBV12-3/TRBV12-4; J gene: TRBJ1-2; CDR3 DNA: TGTGCCAGCAGTTTAGCCTGGGTATCAGGGACCGGGGATGGCTACACCTTC; CDR3 protein: CASSLAWVSGTGDGYTF
clone size: -; D gene: TRBD1; V gene: TRBV7-2; J gene: TRBJ1-4; CDR3 DNA: TGTGCCAGCAGCGGACAGGGGGCGGGAGCAACTAATGAAAAACTGTTTTTT; CDR3 protein: CASSGQGAGATNEKLFF
clone size: -; D gene: -; V gene: TRBV9; J gene: TRBJ2-2; CDR3 DNA: TGTGCCAGCAGCGTAGAGGGAAGGACGTTGAACACCGGGGAGCTGTTTTTT; CDR3 protein: CASSVEGRTLNTGELFF
clone size: -; D gene: -; V gene: TRBV29-1; J gene: TRBJ2-5; CDR3 DNA: TGCAGCGTTGCGGCCCAAGAGACCCAGTACTTC; CDR3 protein: CSVAAQETQYF
clone size: few; D gene: -; V gene: TRBV20-1; J gene: TRBJ2-4; CDR3 DNA: TGCAGTGCTAAGGTTCAGGGGGGCCTCGCCAAAAACATTCAGTACTTC; CDR3 protein: CSAKVQGGLAKNIQYF
clone size: -; D gene: TRBD1; V gene: TRBV18; J gene: TRBJ2-4; CDR3 DNA: TGTGCCAGCTCACTTGGGACAGGGGAAGGCTACGAACAGTACTTC; CDR3 protein: CASSLGTGEGYEQYF
clone size: -; D gene: -; V gene: TRBV9; J gene: TRBJ2-7; CDR3 DNA: TGTGCCAGCAGCGTATTGAACAGGGACTCCTACAATGAGCAGTACTTC; CDR3 protein: CASSVLNRDSYNEQYF
clone size: -; D gene: TRBD1; V gene: TRBV6-2/TRBV6-3; J gene: TRBJ2-1; CDR3 DNA: TGTGCCAGCAGTTACGACAGGGCATCCTACAATGAGCAGTTCTTC; CDR3 protein: CASSYDRASYNEQFF
clone size: -; D gene: -; V gene: TRBV20-1; J gene: TRBJ2-6; CDR3 DNA: TGCAGTGCTAGAGAGACCGAGGTGCCTCTCTCTGGGGCCAACGTCCTGACTTTC; CDR3 protein: CSARETEVPLSGANVLTF
clone size: few; D gene: -; V gene: TRBV12-3/TRBV12-4; J gene: TRBJ2-7; CDR3 DNA: TGTGCCAGCAGTTTAATCGGGGGTACATCCTACGAGCAGTACTTC; CDR3 protein: CASSLIGGTSYEQYF
clone size: -; D gene: -; V gene: TRBV12-5; J gene: TRBJ2-7; CDR3 DNA: TGTGCTAGTGCCACCCCGGGGGTGGGGAAACAAGAGGCCCAGTACTTC; CDR3 protein: CASATPGVGKQEAQYF
clone size: -; D gene: TRBD1; V gene: TRBV3-1; J gene: TRBJ1-2; CDR3 DNA: TGTGCCAGCAGCCCCTGGGACAGAACTAACTATGGCTACACCTTC; CDR3 protein: CASSPWDRTNYGYTF
clone size: few; D gene: TRBD2; V gene: TRBV29-1; J gene: TRBJ2-1; CDR3 DNA: TGCAGCGCTGGGACTAGCGGGGGGGATGAGCAGTTCTTC; CDR3 protein: CSAGTSGGDEQFF
clone size: few; D gene: TRBD2; V gene: TRBV5-6; J gene: TRBJ2-5; CDR3 DNA: TGTGCCAGCAGCCCTCTCGGAGCTAGCGGACAAGAGACCCAGTACTTC; CDR3 protein: CASSPLGASGQETQYF
clone size: -; D gene: -; V gene: TRBV27; J gene: TRBJ2-3; CDR3 DNA: TGTGCCAGCAGTTCGGGGGCGAGGAGGACAGATACGCAGTATTTT; CDR3 protein: CASSSGARRTDTQYF
clone size: -; D gene: -; V gene: TRBV16; J gene: TRBJ1-5; CDR3 DNA: TGTGCCAGCAGCCAAAACGTCTATCAGCCCCAGCATTTT; CDR3 protein: CASSQNVYQPQHF
clone size: few; D gene: TRBD1; V gene: TRBV28; J gene: TRBJ1-1; CDR3 DNA: TGTGCCAACCAGGGGGCGGGAGACACTGAAGCTTTCTTT; CDR3 protein: CANQGAGDTEAFF
clone size: -; D gene: TRBD2; V gene: TRBV29-1; J gene: TRBJ2-5; CDR3 DNA: TGCAGCGTTGCACCTGGGACTAGCGGGGCCTACCAAGAGACCCAGTACTTC; CDR3 protein: CSVAPGTSGAYQETQYF
clone size: -; D gene: -; V gene: TRBV4-2; J gene: TRBJ2-3; CDR3 DNA: TGTGCCAGCAGCCAAGATCGTGGCCGAGAGGATACGCAGTATTTT; CDR3 protein: CASSQDRGREDTQYF
clone size: -; D gene: TRBD2; V gene: TRBV15; J gene: TRBJ2-3; CDR3 DNA: TGTGCCACCAGCGGGGGGGATGGATTAAATACGCAGTATTTT; CDR3 protein: CATSGGDGLNTQYF
clone size: -; D gene: TRBD2; V gene: TRBV4-1; J gene: TRBJ2-1; CDR3 DNA: TGCGCCAGCAGCCCCCTTGTAGTCACTAGCGGCTACAATGAGCAGTTCTTC; CDR3 protein: CASSPLVVTSGYNEQFF
clone size: once; D gene: TRBD1; V gene: TRBV7-2; J gene: TRBJ1-2; CDR3 DNA: TGTGCCAGCAGCTTATATCAGGGGGGTGACTATGGCTACACCTTC; CDR3 protein: CASSLYQGGDYGYTF
clone size: -; D gene: -; V gene: TRBV6-5; J gene: TRBJ1-6; CDR3 DNA: TGTGCCAGCAGTTACTCGGACAGTGTAGGGTCACCCCTCCACTTT; CDR3 protein: CASSYSDSVGSPLHF
clone size: -; D gene: -; V gene: TRBV5-1; J gene: TRBJ1-2; CDR3 DNA: TGCGCCAGCAGCTTGGATATGGGAACCTATGGCTACACCTTC; CDR3 protein: CASSLDMGTYGYTF
clone size: few; D gene: -; V gene: TRBV28; J gene: TRBJ2-1; CDR3 DNA: TGTGCCAGCAGTTTACGTCCGCCGTCCTACAATGAGCAGTTCTTC; CDR3 protein: CASSLRPPSYNEQFF